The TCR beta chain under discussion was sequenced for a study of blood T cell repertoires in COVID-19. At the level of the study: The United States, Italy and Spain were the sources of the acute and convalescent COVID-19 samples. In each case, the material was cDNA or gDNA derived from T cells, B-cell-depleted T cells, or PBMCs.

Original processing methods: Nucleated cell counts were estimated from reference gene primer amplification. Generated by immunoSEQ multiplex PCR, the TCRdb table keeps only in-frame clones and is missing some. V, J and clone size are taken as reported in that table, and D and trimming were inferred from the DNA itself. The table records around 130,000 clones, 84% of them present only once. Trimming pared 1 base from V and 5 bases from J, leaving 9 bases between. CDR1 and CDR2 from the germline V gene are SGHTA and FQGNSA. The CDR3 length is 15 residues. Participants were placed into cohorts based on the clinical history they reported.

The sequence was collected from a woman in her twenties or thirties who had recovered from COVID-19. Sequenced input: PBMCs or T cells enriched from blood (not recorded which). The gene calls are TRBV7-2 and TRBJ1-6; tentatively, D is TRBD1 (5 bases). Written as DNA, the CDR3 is TGTGCCAGCAGCTTAGAAGGGGCAAATAATTCACCCCTCCACTTT. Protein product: CASSLEGANNSPLHF.